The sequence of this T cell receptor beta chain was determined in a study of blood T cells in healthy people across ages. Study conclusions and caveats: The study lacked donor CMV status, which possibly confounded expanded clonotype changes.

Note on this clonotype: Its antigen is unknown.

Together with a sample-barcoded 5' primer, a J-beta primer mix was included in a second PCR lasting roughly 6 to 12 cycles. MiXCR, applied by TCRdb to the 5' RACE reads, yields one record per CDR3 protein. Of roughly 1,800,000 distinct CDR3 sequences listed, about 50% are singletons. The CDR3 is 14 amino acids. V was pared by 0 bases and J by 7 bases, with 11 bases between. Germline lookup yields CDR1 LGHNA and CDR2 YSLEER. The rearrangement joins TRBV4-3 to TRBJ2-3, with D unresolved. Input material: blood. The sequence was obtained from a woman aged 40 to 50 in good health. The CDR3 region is CASSQEGRPHTQYF. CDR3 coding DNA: TGCGCCAGCAGCCAAGAGGGAAGACCCCATACGCAGTATTTT.